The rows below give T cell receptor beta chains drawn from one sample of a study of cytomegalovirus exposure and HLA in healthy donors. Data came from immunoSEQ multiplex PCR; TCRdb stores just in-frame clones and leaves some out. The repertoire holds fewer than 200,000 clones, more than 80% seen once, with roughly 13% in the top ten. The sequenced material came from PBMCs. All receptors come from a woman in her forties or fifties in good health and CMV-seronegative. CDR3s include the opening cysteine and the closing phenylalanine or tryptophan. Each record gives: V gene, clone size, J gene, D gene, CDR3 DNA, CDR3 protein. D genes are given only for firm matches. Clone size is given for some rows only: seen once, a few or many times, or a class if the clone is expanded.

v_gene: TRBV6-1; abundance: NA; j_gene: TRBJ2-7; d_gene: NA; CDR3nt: TGTGCCAGCAGTACCTCAGGGTTCGGGTACGAGCAGTACTTC; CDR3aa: CASSTSGFGYEQYF
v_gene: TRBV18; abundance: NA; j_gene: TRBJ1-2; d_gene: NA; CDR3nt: TGTGCCAGCTCCCTTCGACCGGGACTCCAATATGGCTACACCTTC; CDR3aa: CASSLRPGLQYGYTF
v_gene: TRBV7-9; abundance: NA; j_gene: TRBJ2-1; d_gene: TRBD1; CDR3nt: TGTGCCAGCAGCTACCGGGACAGGGGAACCTACAATGAGCAGTTCTTC; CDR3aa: CASSYRDRGTYNEQFF
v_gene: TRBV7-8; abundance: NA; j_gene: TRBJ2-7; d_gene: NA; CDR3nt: TGTGCCAGCAGGTTCCGCCCCCTTGAGGGCGAGCAGTACTTC; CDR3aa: CASRFRPLEGEQYF
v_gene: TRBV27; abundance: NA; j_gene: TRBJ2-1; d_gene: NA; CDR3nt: TGTGCCAGCAGTTTGCGAGGGATAATGGACAATGAGCAGTTCTTC; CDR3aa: CASSLRGIMDNEQFF
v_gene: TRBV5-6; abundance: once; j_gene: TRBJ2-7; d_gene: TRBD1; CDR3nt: TGTGCCAGCAGCCCCCCCGGGACAGTAAGATACGAGCAGTACTTC; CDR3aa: CASSPPGTVRYEQYF
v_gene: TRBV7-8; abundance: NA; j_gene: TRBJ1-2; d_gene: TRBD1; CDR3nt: TGTGCCAGCAGCCGGAACGTAGGACAGGTGCCTGGCTACACCTTC; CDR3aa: CASSRNVGQVPGYTF
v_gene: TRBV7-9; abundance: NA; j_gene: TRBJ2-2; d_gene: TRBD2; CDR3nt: TGTGCCAGCAGCTCCGAAGGACTAGTTTCCGGGGAGCTGTTTTTT; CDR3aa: CASSSEGLVSGELFF
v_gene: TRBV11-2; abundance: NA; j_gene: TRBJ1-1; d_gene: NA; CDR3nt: TGTGCCAGCAACGACGCTGGGAGCTGGACTGAAGCTTTCTTT; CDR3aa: CASNDAGSWTEAFF
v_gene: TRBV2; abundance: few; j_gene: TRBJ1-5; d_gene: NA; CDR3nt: TGTGCCAGCAGTCCAAGCAATAGCAATCAGCCCCAGCATTTT; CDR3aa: CASSPSNSNQPQHF
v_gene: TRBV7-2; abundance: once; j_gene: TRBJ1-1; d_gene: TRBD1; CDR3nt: TGTGCCAGCAGCTTGAGGGGACAGGGGAACACTGAAGCTTTCTTT; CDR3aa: CASSLRGQGNTEAFF
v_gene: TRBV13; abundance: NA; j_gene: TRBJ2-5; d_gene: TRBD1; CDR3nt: TGTGCCAGCAGCCGGGACAGGGGAGATGAGACCCAGTACTTC; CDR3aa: CASSRDRGDETQYF
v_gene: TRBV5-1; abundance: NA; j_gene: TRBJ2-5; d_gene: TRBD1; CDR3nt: TGCGCCAGCAGCTTGGACCCGGGACAGGGGAGGGAGCAGTACTTC; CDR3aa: CASSLDPGQGREQYF
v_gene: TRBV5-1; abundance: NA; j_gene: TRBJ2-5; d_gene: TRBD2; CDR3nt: TGCGCCAGCAGCTCCCCCCGGACTAGCGGGAGGGAGACCCAGTACTTC; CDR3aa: CASSSPRTSGRETQYF
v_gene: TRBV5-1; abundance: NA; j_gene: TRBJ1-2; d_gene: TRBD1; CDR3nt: TGCGCCAGCAGCTTGTCGCGGGGACAGGGGGAGGCTAACTATGGCTACACCTTC; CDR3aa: CASSLSRGQGEANYGYTF
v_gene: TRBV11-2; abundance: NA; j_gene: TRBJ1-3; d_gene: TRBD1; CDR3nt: TGTGCCAGCAGCTTAGTGCAGGGGGTGGCTCCTGGAAACACCATATATTTT; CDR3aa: CASSLVQGVAPGNTIYF
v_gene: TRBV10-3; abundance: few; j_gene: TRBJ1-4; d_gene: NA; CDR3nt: TGTGCCATCAGGGAGGGGTCAGGAAGTGAAAAACTGTTTTTT; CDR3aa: CAIREGSGSEKLFF
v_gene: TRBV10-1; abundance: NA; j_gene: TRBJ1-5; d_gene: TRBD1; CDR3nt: TGCGCCAGCAGTGAGTCGGGGGCCAGGGGGCGAGGGCTAGAGCCCCAGCATTTT; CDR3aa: CASSESGARGRGLEPQHF
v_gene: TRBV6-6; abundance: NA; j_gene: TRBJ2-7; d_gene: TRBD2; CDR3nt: TGTGCCAGCAGTTCCCCCGGGACTAGCGCCTACGAGCAGTACTTC; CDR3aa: CASSSPGTSAYEQYF